The T cell receptor beta chain under discussion was sequenced for a study of neurological immune-mediated disorders. Germline V lookup: CDR1 SGHTA, CDR2 FQGNSA. This CDR3 spans 14 amino acids. V shed 5 bases and J shed 5 bases, with 16 bases lying between them. One entry per CDR3 protein results from TCRdb running MiXCR on the 5' RACE reads. The repertoire consists of just under 40,000 distinct CDR3 sequences, with almost 7.5% occurring once and the leading ten covering 5.7%. This clonotype has at least ten counts. Its antigen is not known. Points from the study as a whole: The study found no CDR3 amino acid sequences shared by expanded clones across subjects, suggesting private repertoires in all groups. The highest TCR clonal expansion occurred in HTLV-1-associated myelopathy; multiple sclerosis fell below healthy controls.

This rearrangement joins TRBV7-2 to TRBJ2-7; weak D call: TRBD2 (6 bases). The receptor was isolated from a middle-aged man in good health. Sequencing was done on a sample of CD4+ T cells from blood. The DNA for the CDR3 is TGTGCCAGCAGCCCCGGACTACCAAGGGACGAGCAGTACTTC. It is translated as CASSPGLPRDEQYF.